Listed below are T cell receptor beta chains from one sample, sequenced in a study of blood T cell repertoires in COVID-19. Libraries were prepared by immunoSEQ multiplex PCR; TCRdb keeps only in-frame clonotypes and omits some of them. This table holds approximately 230,000 clones, about four fifths found once. Input material: peripheral blood. Receptors originate from a man older than 75 with acute or convalescent COVID-19. The CDR3 runs from the conserved cysteine through the conserved F or W. D genes are given only for firm matches. Some rows mark clone size as missing; the rest say once, few, many or name a class of expanded clone.

.,.,TRBV4-1,TRBJ2-1,TGCGCCAGCAGCCAAGAGGAACTGTCCTCGGGGGAGCAGTTCTTC,CASSQEELSSGEQFF
.,once,TRBV12-2,TRBJ2-2,TGTGCAAGTCGCTCTTTCATTTGCGGGAGGGCCATTAAGTCGTGGTACACCGGGGAGCTGTTTTTT,CASRSFICGRAIKSWYTGELFF
TRBD2,.,TRBV19,TRBJ2-7,TGTGCCAGTAGCTCCCCAAGCGGGGGGCCATCCTACGAGCAGTACTTC,CASSSPSGGPSYEQYF
TRBD1,.,TRBV6-5,TRBJ1-1,TGTGCCAGCAGTTACTCGCAGTGGACAGGTGAAGCTTTCTTT,CASSYSQWTGEAFF
TRBD1,.,TRBV5-1,TRBJ1-1,TGCGCCAGCACCATAGGACAGGGTTGGACTGAAGCTTTCTTT,CASTIGQGWTEAFF
.,once,TRBV5-1,TRBJ1-2,TGCGCCAGCAGCTTGTTCGCGGGCAATGGCTACACCTTC,CASSLFAGNGYTF
.,.,TRBV6-1,TRBJ1-5,TGTGCCAGCAGTGATGATCTACGAGGCAATCAGCCCCAGCATTTT,CASSDDLRGNQPQHF
.,.,TRBV5-4,TRBJ2-7,TGTGCCAGCAGCTGGGAGAGGATCCCGGAGCAGTACTTC,CASSWERIPEQYF
TRBD1,few,TRBV7-9,TRBJ1-4,TGTGCCAGCGGCGACAGGGCGACCACAACTAATGAAAAACTGTTTTTT,CASGDRATTTNEKLFF
.,few,TRBV27,TRBJ2-1,TGTGCCAGCAGTTCCGTTAGCGGAGGCGGGGAGCAGTTCTTC,CASSSVSGGGEQFF